This T cell receptor (beta chain) was recorded in a study of T-cell reconstitution after alpha-beta-depleted transplantation in children. TCRbeta library construction was performed incorporating unique molecular identifiers. TCRdb used MiXCR to reprocess the PCR reads, holding one entry per CDR3 protein. The table shows approximately 390,000 distinct CDR3 sequences, with approximately 11% occurring only once. Germline values: CDR1 SGHRS, CDR2 YFSETQ. The CDR3 has 13 residues. Trimming pared 2 bases from V and 4 bases from J, leaving 7 bases between. The J gene is TRBJ2-1, the V gene TRBV5-1; the D is unclear. The sequencing used PBMCs from the stem cell graft donor, collected from the stem cell graft. The receptor was derived from a human donor who donated a stem cell graft to a child with acute myeloid leukemia. Here the CDR3 DNA reads TGCGCCAGCAGCTTTCGGGTGTACAATGAGCAGTTCTTC. Amino acids: CASSFRVYNEQFF.